These T cell receptor beta chains were read from a single sample in a study of T-cell memory formation after mild COVID-19. Each CDR3 protein is one row after TCRdb ran MiXCR on the 5' RACE reads. Of about 470,000 distinct CDR3 sequences in the sample, about 23% were seen once. The sample was PBMCs or a T cell subset sorted from them (not recorded which). Receptor source: an adult woman who had mild COVID-19 (a few samples of this study predate the infection). Cell type and time point are not known. Each CDR3 is given with its conserved first and last residue. Fields, in order: CDR3 protein, CDR3 DNA, D gene, J gene, clone size, V gene. D genes are given only for firm matches. The listing skips clone size in some rows; elsewhere it reads once, few, many or a size class.

CASSRRGGNGNTGELFF	TGTGCCAGCAGCCGCAGGGGGGGAAATGGGAACACCGGGGAGCTGTTTTTT	-	TRBJ2-2	-	TRBV11-2
CASRGGGGFEQFF	TGTGCCAGCAGGGGGGGAGGTGGCTTTGAGCAGTTCTTC	-	TRBJ2-1	-	TRBV12-3/TRBV12-4
CASSPGLAGDVVADTQYF	TGTGCCAGCAGTCCGGGACTAGCGGGGGACGTAGTCGCAGATACGCAGTATTTT	TRBD2	TRBJ2-3	-	TRBV6-5
CSVEGRGLRPDTQYF	TGCAGCGTTGAAGGGAGAGGACTACGGCCAGATACGCAGTATTTT	-	TRBJ2-3	-	TRBV29-1
CASSSDLGTEAFF	TGTGCCAGCAGCTCCGATCTCGGGACTGAAGCTTTCTTT	-	TRBJ1-1	few	TRBV7-9
CASSLTSFGLDTQYF	TGTGCCAGCAGCTTAACTAGTTTTGGCCTCGATACGCAGTATTTT	-	TRBJ2-3	few	TRBV7-3
CASSLLGQGVGQPQHF	TGTGCCAGCAGTTTATTGGGACAGGGAGTTGGTCAGCCCCAGCATTTT	TRBD1	TRBJ1-5	few	TRBV27
CASSRGQTIYGYTF	TGTGCCAGCAGTAGAGGACAGACCATCTATGGCTACACCTTC	-	TRBJ1-2	-	TRBV12-3/TRBV12-4
CASSSRTGGTHEQFF	TGTGCCAGCTCGTCTCGGACAGGGGGAACGCATGAGCAGTTCTTC	TRBD1	TRBJ2-1	few	TRBV18
CSARVAGLDQETQYF	TGCAGTGCTAGAGTGGCCGGGTTAGACCAAGAGACCCAGTACTTC	-	TRBJ2-5	-	TRBV20-1
CAISEWGANTGELFF	TGTGCCATCAGTGAGTGGGGCGCGAACACCGGGGAGCTGTTTTTT	-	TRBJ2-2	-	TRBV10-3
CAISDQGHNSPLHF	TGTGCCATCAGTGATCAGGGACATAATTCACCCCTCCACTTT	-	TRBJ1-6	-	TRBV10-3